The following is a T cell receptor (beta chain) sequence with its context. Its antigen is still unknown. The data were taken from a study of cytomegalovirus exposure and HLA in healthy donors. Whole-study findings and limits: Most CMV-associated TCR beta chains appeared HLA-restricted in a later analysis. It was taken for granted in presence/absence analyses that sequencing depth across donors was roughly uniform.

Primers for the PCR totalled 60 Vbeta and 13 Jbeta. Profiled with immunoSEQ multiplex PCR; TCRdb holds only in-frame clones, not every one. This table has about 210,000 clones, around 78% appearing once. The receptor's source is a young woman in good health and CMV-seropositive. Material: PBMCs.

Here the CDR3 reads CASSTRGQGERELFF. CDR3 coding DNA: TGTGCCAGTAGTACGAGGGGGCAGGGGGAGAGGGAGCTGTTTTTT. The rearrangement uses TRBV19 and TRBJ2-2; 7 positions agree with TRBD1. The CDR3 spans 15 residues. Unmatched junction bases numbered 11, after V lost 4 bases and J lost 9 bases. CDR1 is LNHDA and CDR2 is SQIVND in the germline V gene (reference sequence).